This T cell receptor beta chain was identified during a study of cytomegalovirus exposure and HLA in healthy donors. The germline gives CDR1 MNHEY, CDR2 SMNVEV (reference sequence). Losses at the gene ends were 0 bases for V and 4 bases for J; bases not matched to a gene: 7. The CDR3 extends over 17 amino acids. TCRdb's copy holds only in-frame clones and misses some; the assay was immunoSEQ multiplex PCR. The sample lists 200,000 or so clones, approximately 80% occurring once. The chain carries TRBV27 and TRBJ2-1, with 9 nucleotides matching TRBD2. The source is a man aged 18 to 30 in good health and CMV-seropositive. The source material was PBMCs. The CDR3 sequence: CASSLSGASGKYNEQFF. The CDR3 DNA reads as TGTGCCAGCAGTTTATCGGGGGCTAGCGGGAAATACAATGAGCAGTTCTTC.